This T cell receptor (beta chain) was identified in a study of shared clonotypes between healthy human individuals. Study at large: Every donor yielded three CD4 naive, three CD4 memory, two CD8 naive and one CD8 memory plate.

Per the germline V gene, CDR1 is SGHNT and CDR2 is YYREEE (reference sequence). Trimming removed 1 base from V and 5 bases from J; junction bases left unmatched: 11. The CDR3 has 17 residues. Here immunoSEQ multiplex PCR was the method, and the copy in TCRdb shows in-frame clones only, minus some. The sample includes roughly 2,300,000 clones, 92% seen only once; the top ten take 0.37%. Study donors comprised healthy, HIV-negative adults devoid of recent acute infection or vaccination. In its sample, this clone was seen once. The TCR was taken from a man aged 18 to 29 in good health. Some clones in this sample may be carry-over from other donors' samples. The source material was naive CD4+ T cells from PBMCs. As to subset: CD45RA+ positively selected. The V and J genes are TRBV5-4 and TRBJ2-5, with TRBD2 matching over 10 bases. CDR3 protein: CASSLRAGGPNMETQYF. For the CDR3, the DNA is TGTGCCAGCAGCTTGAGAGCGGGAGGGCCTAATATGGAGACCCAGTACTTC. Supplemented by reference TRBV5-4 and TRBJ2-5, the full variable domain reads ETGVTQSPTHLIKTRGQQVTLRCSSQSGHNTVSWYQQALGQGPQFIFQYYREEENGRGNFPPRFSGLQFPNYSSELNVNALELDDSALYLCASSLRAGGPNMETQYFGPGTRLLVL.